The rows below give T cell receptor beta chains drawn from one sample of a study of technical replicates of blood from a handful of donors. Only in-frame clones appear in the TCRdb table, and some are missing; sequencing was by immunoSEQ multiplex PCR. The data contain roughly 85,000 clones, around 94% of them singletons. Sequenced material: T cells isolated from PBMCs. These receptors were taken from a human donor in good health. CDR3s include the opening cysteine and the closing phenylalanine or tryptophan. The order of the fields is D gene, J gene, V gene, CDR3 protein. A D gene is named only where the DNA matches it firmly.

d_call: TRBD1
j_call: TRBJ2-7
v_call: TRBV6-4
cdr3_aa: CASSLSGQVPHEQYF

d_call: NA
j_call: TRBJ2-3
v_call: TRBV19
cdr3_aa: CASSNQGTDTQYF

d_call: TRBD2
j_call: TRBJ2-7
v_call: TRBV7-9
cdr3_aa: CASSPTSGGRNSYEQYF

d_call: NA
j_call: TRBJ2-7
v_call: TRBV6-5
cdr3_aa: CAGLQGINEQYF

d_call: NA
j_call: TRBJ2-4
v_call: TRBV6-5
cdr3_aa: CASSSTADIQYF

d_call: NA
j_call: TRBJ2-7
v_call: TRBV30
cdr3_aa: CAQGGGPNEQYF

d_call: TRBD2
j_call: TRBJ2-7
v_call: TRBV27
cdr3_aa: CATRWGGGYEQYF

d_call: NA
j_call: TRBJ2-1
v_call: TRBV28
cdr3_aa: CASSSYQSDEQFF

d_call: NA
j_call: TRBJ2-7
v_call: TRBV4-1
cdr3_aa: CASSQAFSRTPYEQYF

d_call: NA
j_call: TRBJ1-1
v_call: TRBV6-5
cdr3_aa: CASGEAGMNTEAFF

d_call: NA
j_call: TRBJ2-1
v_call: TRBV5-1
cdr3_aa: CASRYNPSSNEQFF

d_call: NA
j_call: TRBJ2-5
v_call: TRBV2
cdr3_aa: CASSVGGGQYF

d_call: TRBD1
j_call: TRBJ1-5
v_call: TRBV30
cdr3_aa: CAWSTGVGNQPQHF

d_call: TRBD2
j_call: TRBJ2-1
v_call: TRBV14
cdr3_aa: CASSQELAKDYNEQFF

d_call: NA
j_call: TRBJ1-5
v_call: TRBV28
cdr3_aa: CASSLYSTGTQPQHF

d_call: TRBD1
j_call: TRBJ1-2
v_call: TRBV6-5
cdr3_aa: CASSYRDSLPGYTF

d_call: TRBD1
j_call: TRBJ1-5
v_call: TRBV6-1
cdr3_aa: CASSVYRGSNQPQHF

d_call: TRBD1
j_call: TRBJ2-1
v_call: TRBV7-9
cdr3_aa: CASSFNRGGGEQFF

d_call: NA
j_call: TRBJ1-2
v_call: TRBV6-5
cdr3_aa: CASSYRDRGLDYGYTF

d_call: NA
j_call: TRBJ1-5
v_call: TRBV29-1
cdr3_aa: CSVVEGSSNQPQHF

d_call: TRBD1
j_call: TRBJ1-4
v_call: TRBV4-1
cdr3_aa: CASSDYRDSEEKLFF

d_call: TRBD1
j_call: TRBJ1-1
v_call: TRBV5-1
cdr3_aa: CASSTGQENTEAFF

d_call: NA
j_call: TRBJ1-5
v_call: TRBV6-6
cdr3_aa: CASSYSGQAYDQPQHF

d_call: NA
j_call: TRBJ1-2
v_call: TRBV6-1
cdr3_aa: CASSEAHNYGYTF

d_call: NA
j_call: TRBJ2-7
v_call: TRBV2
cdr3_aa: CASSDIPTGYSYEQYF

d_call: TRBD2
j_call: TRBJ2-2
v_call: TRBV5-6
cdr3_aa: CASSSSGSPNTGELFF

d_call: TRBD2
j_call: TRBJ2-4
v_call: TRBV14
cdr3_aa: CASSPRTGGAAYF

d_call: NA
j_call: TRBJ2-7
v_call: TRBV11-3
cdr3_aa: CASSLVGGATYEQYF

d_call: NA
j_call: TRBJ2-2
v_call: TRBV5-6
cdr3_aa: CASTLQGAPTGELFF

d_call: NA
j_call: TRBJ1-5
v_call: TRBV23-1
cdr3_aa: CASTINLAGYSNQPQHF

d_call: NA
j_call: TRBJ1-1
v_call: TRBV7-6
cdr3_aa: CASSQGRDTEAFF

d_call: NA
j_call: TRBJ1-2
v_call: TRBV2
cdr3_aa: CASSERTAGYTF

d_call: TRBD2
j_call: TRBJ2-7
v_call: TRBV2
cdr3_aa: CASNFGGVTYEQYF

d_call: TRBD1
j_call: TRBJ2-7
v_call: TRBV6-1
cdr3_aa: CASDRVGYEQYF

d_call: TRBD2
j_call: TRBJ2-7
v_call: TRBV6-5
cdr3_aa: CASSYGSGRAYEQYF

d_call: NA
j_call: TRBJ2-1
v_call: TRBV7-2
cdr3_aa: CASSLWADSLYNEQFF

d_call: TRBD1
j_call: TRBJ1-1
v_call: TRBV5-4
cdr3_aa: CASSLDTGGTEAFF

d_call: TRBD1
j_call: TRBJ1-2
v_call: TRBV30
cdr3_aa: CAWSVLGTGINYGYTF

d_call: NA
j_call: TRBJ2-7
v_call: TRBV5-1
cdr3_aa: CASSLGQSYEQYF

d_call: TRBD1
j_call: TRBJ1-1
v_call: TRBV28
cdr3_aa: CASSLPRGDTKAFF

d_call: TRBD2
j_call: TRBJ2-1
v_call: TRBV28
cdr3_aa: CAIVAGGFPYEQFF

d_call: NA
j_call: TRBJ2-1
v_call: TRBV10-1
cdr3_aa: CASSESRGPPYNEQFF

d_call: NA
j_call: TRBJ1-4
v_call: TRBV25-1
cdr3_aa: CASSGGYRDEKLFF

d_call: NA
j_call: TRBJ2-3
v_call: TRBV4-1
cdr3_aa: CASSLLWEVTDTQYF

d_call: NA
j_call: TRBJ1-5
v_call: TRBV28
cdr3_aa: CASSLGSEFGVGQPQHF

d_call: NA
j_call: TRBJ2-7
v_call: TRBV19
cdr3_aa: CASSIGGFEQYF

d_call: TRBD2
j_call: TRBJ2-3
v_call: TRBV5-4
cdr3_aa: CASSLRTSGSDTQYF

d_call: TRBD2
j_call: TRBJ2-1
v_call: TRBV4-1
cdr3_aa: CASSQDSSSGRSDEQFF

d_call: TRBD1
j_call: TRBJ1-1
v_call: TRBV10-3
cdr3_aa: CAISEPGTGIKDTEAFF

d_call: TRBD1
j_call: TRBJ2-7
v_call: TRBV19
cdr3_aa: CASSGDRGLDEQYF

d_call: NA
j_call: TRBJ2-7
v_call: TRBV11-2
cdr3_aa: CASSLGLRAEPYYEQYF

d_call: TRBD1
j_call: TRBJ2-1
v_call: TRBV4-1
cdr3_aa: CASSQDRTGGSYNEQFF

d_call: NA
j_call: TRBJ2-2
v_call: TRBV21-1
cdr3_aa: CARNRGNTGELFF

d_call: TRBD1
j_call: TRBJ2-7
v_call: TRBV27
cdr3_aa: CASTSRDRAYEQYF

d_call: TRBD1
j_call: TRBJ1-1
v_call: TRBV19
cdr3_aa: CASSTRQGEAFF

d_call: NA
j_call: TRBJ2-2
v_call: TRBV6-5
cdr3_aa: CASSYSNTGELFF

d_call: TRBD2
j_call: TRBJ2-3
v_call: TRBV7-2
cdr3_aa: CASSLGTSGSGSDTQYF

d_call: TRBD2
j_call: TRBJ2-7
v_call: TRBV5-8
cdr3_aa: CASSSAVAGGPGFFPYEQYF

d_call: TRBD1
j_call: TRBJ2-5
v_call: TRBV27
cdr3_aa: CASRSMGQGETQYF